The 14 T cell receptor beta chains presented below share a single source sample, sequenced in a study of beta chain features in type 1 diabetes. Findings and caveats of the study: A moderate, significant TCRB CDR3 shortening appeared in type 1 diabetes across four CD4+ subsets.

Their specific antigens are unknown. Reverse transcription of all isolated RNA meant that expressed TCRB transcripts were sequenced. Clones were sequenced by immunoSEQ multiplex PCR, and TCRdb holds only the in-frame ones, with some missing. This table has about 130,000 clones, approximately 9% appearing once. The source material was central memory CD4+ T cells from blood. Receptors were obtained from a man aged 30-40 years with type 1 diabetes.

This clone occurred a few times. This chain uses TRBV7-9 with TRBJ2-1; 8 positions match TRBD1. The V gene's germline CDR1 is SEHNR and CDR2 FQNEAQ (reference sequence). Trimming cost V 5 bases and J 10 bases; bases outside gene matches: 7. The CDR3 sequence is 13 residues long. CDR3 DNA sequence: TGTGCCAGCAGCACCTCGGACAGGGCCGAGCAGTTCTTC. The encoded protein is CASSTSDRAEQFF.

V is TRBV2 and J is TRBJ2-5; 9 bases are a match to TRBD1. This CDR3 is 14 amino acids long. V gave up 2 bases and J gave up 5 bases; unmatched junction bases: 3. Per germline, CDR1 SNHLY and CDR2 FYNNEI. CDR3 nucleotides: TGTGCCAGCAGTGAAAGACAGGGGGTGGAGACCCAGTACTTC. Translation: CASSERQGVETQYF.

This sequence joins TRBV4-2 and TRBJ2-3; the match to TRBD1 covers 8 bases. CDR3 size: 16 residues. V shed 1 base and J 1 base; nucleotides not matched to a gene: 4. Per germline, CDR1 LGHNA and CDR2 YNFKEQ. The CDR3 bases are TGTGCCAGCAGCCAAGCCGGACAGGGAGGCACAGATACGCAGTATTTT. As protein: CASSQAGQGGTDTQYF.

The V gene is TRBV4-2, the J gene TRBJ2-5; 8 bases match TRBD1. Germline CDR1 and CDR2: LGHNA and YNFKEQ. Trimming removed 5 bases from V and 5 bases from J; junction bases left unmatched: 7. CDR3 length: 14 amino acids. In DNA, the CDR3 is TGTGCCAGCAGCTCACAGGGGGACGCGGAGACCCAGTACTTC. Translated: CASSSQGDAETQYF.

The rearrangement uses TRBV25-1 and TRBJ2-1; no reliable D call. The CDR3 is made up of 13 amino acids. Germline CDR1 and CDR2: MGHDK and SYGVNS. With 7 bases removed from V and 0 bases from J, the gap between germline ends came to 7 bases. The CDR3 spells CASTRFSYNEQFF. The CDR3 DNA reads TGTGCCAGCACCAGATTCTCCTACAATGAGCAGTTCTTC.

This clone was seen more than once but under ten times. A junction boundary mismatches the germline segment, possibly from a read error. CDR3 nucleotides: TGTGCTAGCAGCTTTCAGGGAAACACTGAAGCTTTCTTT. Protein product: CASSFQGNTEAFF. The V and J genes are TRBV7-7 and TRBJ1-1; maybe TRBD1 (5 bases). Germline CDR1 and CDR2: SSHAT and FNYEAQ (reference sequence). The CDR3 totals 13 residues.

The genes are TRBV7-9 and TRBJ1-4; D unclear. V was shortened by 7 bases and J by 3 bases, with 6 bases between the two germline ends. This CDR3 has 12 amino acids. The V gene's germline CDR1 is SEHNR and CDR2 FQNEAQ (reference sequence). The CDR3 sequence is CASTRANEKLFF. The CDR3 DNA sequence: TGTGCCAGCACCCGAGCTAATGAAAAACTGTTTTTT.

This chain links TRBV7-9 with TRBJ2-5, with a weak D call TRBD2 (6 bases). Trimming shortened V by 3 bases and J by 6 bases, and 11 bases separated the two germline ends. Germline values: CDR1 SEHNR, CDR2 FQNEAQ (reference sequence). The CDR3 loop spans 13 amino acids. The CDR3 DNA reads TGTGCCAGCAGCTTCCTAGCGACCAAGACCCAGTACTTC. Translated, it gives CASSFLATKTQYF.

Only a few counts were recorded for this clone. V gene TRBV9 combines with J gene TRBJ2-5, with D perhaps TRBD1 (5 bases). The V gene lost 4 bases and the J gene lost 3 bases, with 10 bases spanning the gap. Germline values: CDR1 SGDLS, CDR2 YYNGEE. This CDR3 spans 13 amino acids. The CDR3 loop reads CASSSGAEETQYF. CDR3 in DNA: TGTGCCAGCAGCTCTGGGGCTGAAGAGACCCAGTACTTC.

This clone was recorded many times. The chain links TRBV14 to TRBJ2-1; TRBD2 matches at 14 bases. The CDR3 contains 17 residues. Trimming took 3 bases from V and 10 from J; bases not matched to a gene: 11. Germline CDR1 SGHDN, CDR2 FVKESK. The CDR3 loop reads CASSHDPWTSGGPEQFF. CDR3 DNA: TGTGCCAGCAGCCATGACCCTTGGACTAGCGGGGGGCCGGAGCAGTTCTTC.

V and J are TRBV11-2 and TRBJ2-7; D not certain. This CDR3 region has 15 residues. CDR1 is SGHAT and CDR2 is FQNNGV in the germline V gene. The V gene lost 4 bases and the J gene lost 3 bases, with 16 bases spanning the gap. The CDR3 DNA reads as TGTGCCAGCAGCTCCTTGATGCGATCGGGCTACGAGCAGTACTTC. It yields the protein CASSSLMRSGYEQYF. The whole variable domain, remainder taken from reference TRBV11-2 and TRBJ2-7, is EAGVAQSPRYKIIEKRQSVAFWCNPISGHATLYWYQQILGQGPKLLIQFQNNGVVDDSQLPKDRFSAERLKGVDSTLKIQPAKLEDSAVYLCASSSLMRSGYEQYFGPGTRLTVT.

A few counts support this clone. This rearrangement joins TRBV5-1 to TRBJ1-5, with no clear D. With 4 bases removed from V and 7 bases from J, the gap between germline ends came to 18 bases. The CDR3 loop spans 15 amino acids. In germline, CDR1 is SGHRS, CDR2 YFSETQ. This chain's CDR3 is CASSPGVESGQPQHF. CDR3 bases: TGCGCCAGCAGCCCAGGTGTGGAATCGGGGCAGCCCCAGCATTTT.

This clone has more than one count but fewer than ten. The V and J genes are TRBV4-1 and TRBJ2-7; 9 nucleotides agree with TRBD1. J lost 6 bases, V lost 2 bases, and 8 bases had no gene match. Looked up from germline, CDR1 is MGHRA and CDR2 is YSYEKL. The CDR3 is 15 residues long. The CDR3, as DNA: TGCGCCAGCAGCCAAAGGGACAGGGAAACCCCCGAGCAGTACTTC. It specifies CASSQRDRETPEQYF.

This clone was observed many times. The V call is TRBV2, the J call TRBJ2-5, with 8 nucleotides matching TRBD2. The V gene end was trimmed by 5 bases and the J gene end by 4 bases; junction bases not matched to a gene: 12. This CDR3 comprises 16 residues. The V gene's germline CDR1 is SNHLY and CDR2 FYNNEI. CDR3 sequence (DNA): TGTGCCAGCAGTAAGACCACCCGGGGGGGCCTAGAGACCCAGTACTTC. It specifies CASSKTTRGGLETQYF. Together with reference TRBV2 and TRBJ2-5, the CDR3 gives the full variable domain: EPEVTQTPSHQVTQMGQEVILRCVPISNHLYFYWYRQILGQKVEFLVSFYNNEISEKSEIFDDQFSVERPDGSNFTLKIRSTKLEDSAMYFCASSKTTRGGLETQYFGPGTRLLVL.